This T cell receptor (beta chain) was found in a study of a mutant IDH1 vaccine in newly diagnosed glioma. Across the whole study: There were roughly 62% males and around 40% females among treated patients, whose mean age was about 40 years. Patients got radiotherapy, temozolomide, or both beforehand, and most got both. General study findings and limits: Apparently unrelated to pseudoprogression were changes in the top peripheral T cell clonotypes.

Concerning this clone: What it binds is unknown.

The CDR3 consists of 14 residues. The V and J ends lost 0 bases and 1 base respectively, with 3 bases between them. Germline CDR1 reads LNHNV; CDR2 reads YYDKDF (reference sequence). The data were produced by immunoSEQ multiplex PCR, yet TCRdb's version contains in-frame clones alone and is incomplete. The sample includes tens of thousands of clones, 82% of them seen just once. Time point reported: week 47, end of study. Topical imiquimod was applied with each vaccine dose, which held 300 ug of mutant IDH1 20-mer peptide. Each tumor in the donors was a new WHO grade 3 or 4 astrocytoma, IDH1-mutant and ATRX-lost.

The chain carries TRBV15 and TRBJ2-2, with no clear D. The sample here was PBMCs, taken from a glioma patient whose treatment included an IDH1 peptide vaccine. The receptor's source is a man in his late teens or twenties with glioma. Some clones in this sample may be carry-over from other donors' samples. The CDR3 loop reads CATSRERNTGELFF. The DNA for the CDR3 is TGTGCCACCAGCAGAGAACGGAACACCGGGGAGCTGTTTTTT. Variable domain in full (rest from reference TRBV15 and TRBJ2-2): DAMVIQNPRYQVTQFGKPVTLSCSQTLNHNVMYWYQQKSSQAPKLLFHYYDKDFNNEADTPDNFQSRRPNTSFCFLDIRSPGLGDTAMYLCATSRERNTGELFFGEGSRLTVL.